The 11 T cell receptor beta chains listed next were all sequenced from one sample in a study of blood T cells in healthy people across ages. A second about 6 to 12 cycle PCR used barcoded and J-beta primers. TCRdb called the 5' RACE reads again in MiXCR, with one record for every CDR3 protein. The table shows over 1,300,000 distinct CDR3 sequences, with around 59% occurring only once. Sequenced material: blood. The receptors were gathered from a man in his late teens or twenties in good health.

V gene TRBV12-3 or TRBV12-4 combines with J gene TRBJ2-5; perhaps TRBD2 as D (5 bases). The CDR3 consists of 15 residues. Trimming left V 6 bases short and J 2 bases short, with 16 bases between. CDR3: CASSRHRLIQETQYF. The CDR3 nucleotides read TGTGCCAGCAGCCGGCACCGACTAATTCAAGAGACCCAGTACTTC.

This clonotype appeared a few times. The V gene is TRBV2, the J gene TRBJ2-1; 8 nucleotides align to TRBD1. Germline V lookup: CDR1 SNHLY, CDR2 FYNNEI. V lost 5 bases to trimming and J lost 4 bases; unmatched junction nucleotides: 7. This CDR3 comprises 15 residues. The chain's CDR3 is CASSSRQGIYNEQFF. The CDR3 DNA is TGTGCCAGCAGTTCGCGACAGGGGATTTACAATGAGCAGTTCTTC.

The gene calls are TRBV12-3 or TRBV12-4 and TRBJ2-4; 7 nucleotides line up with TRBD2. The end of the DNA fits TRBJ2-7 better, so the J call may be wrong. The CDR3 has 15 amino acids. The CDR3 protein is CASSLSAGVGYEQYF. In DNA form, the CDR3 reads TGTGCCAGCAGTTTATCGGCGGGAGTAGGTTACGAGCAGTACTTC.

This chain links TRBV5-1 with TRBJ2-1; D remains ambiguous. Germline loops: CDR1 SGHRS, CDR2 YFSETQ. Trimming removed 4 bases from V and 4 bases from J, with 15 bases in between. The CDR3 spans 15 residues. CDR3 DNA: TGCGCCAGCAGCCCGACCAAAACCCAGTACAATGAGCAGTTCTTC. Translated, it gives CASSPTKTQYNEQFF. Supplemented by reference TRBV5-1 and TRBJ2-1, the full variable domain reads KAGVTQTPRYLIKTRGQQVTLSCSPISGHRSVSWYQQTPGQGLQFLFEYFSETQRNKGNFPGRFSGRQFSNSRSEMNVSTLELGDSALYLCASSPTKTQYNEQFFGPGTRLTVL.

This chain joins TRBV7-2 and TRBJ1-3, with a weak D call TRBD1 (6 bases). Germline lookup yields CDR1 SGHTA and CDR2 FQGNSA. This CDR3 is 15 amino acids long. With 3 bases removed from V and 5 bases from J, the gap between germline ends came to 14 bases. The CDR3 reads CASSFGGTSRNTIYF. In DNA, the CDR3 is TGTGCCAGCAGCTTTGGCGGGACAAGTAGAAACACCATATATTTT.

For the CDR3, the DNA is TGTGCCAGCAGTACTCGCCTAACGTCCGGGGGGCCGGGCTACACCTTC. Residues: CASSTRLTSGGPGYTF. This rearrangement joins TRBV6-5 to TRBJ1-2; D might be TRBD1 (6 bases). This CDR3 is built from 16 residues. V shed 5 bases and J shed 8 bases, with 24 bases lying between them. Germline-derived CDR1 and CDR2 are MNHEY and SVGAGI.

CDR3 in DNA: TGCGCCAGCAGCTTGGGGCAGGGCAGGCAGACCCAGTACTTC. Translating it yields CASSLGQGRQTQYF. The chain links TRBV5-1 to TRBJ2-5; a possible D gene is TRBD1 (5 bases). The V and J ends lost 0 bases and 6 bases respectively, with 12 bases between them. In germline, CDR1 is SGHRS, CDR2 YFSETQ. The CDR3 totals 14 residues.

Only a few counts were recorded for this clonotype. J is TRBJ2-5 and V is TRBV13; no firm D call. The germline V and J ends were trimmed by 5 bases and 4 bases, with 14 bases remaining between them. The germline V gene encodes CDR1 PRHDT and CDR2 FYEKMQ (reference sequence). The CDR3 is 14 residues long. The CDR3 DNA sequence: TGTGCCAGCAGCGCCAGACTTGATGGAGAGACCCAGTACTTC. Translation gives CASSARLDGETQYF.

This clonotype was recorded a few times. The rearrangement uses TRBV5-1 and TRBJ2-7, with 11 bases fitting TRBD1. The V and J ends lost 3 bases and 6 bases, in that order; junction bases with no gene match: 8. The CDR3 loop spans 15 amino acids. The germline gives CDR1 SGHRS, CDR2 YFSETQ. CDR3 bases: TGCGCCAGCAGCTCGACCGGGACAGGGGGGTCCGAGCAGTACTTC. This gives the protein CASSSTGTGGSEQYF.

This clonotype was counted between two and nine times. The chain is built from TRBV10-3 and TRBJ2-5, with 8 nucleotides matching TRBD2. With V trimmed by 4 bases and J by 9 bases, 10 bases remained unmatched. Germline lookup yields CDR1 ENHRY and CDR2 SYGVKD. This CDR3 comprises 14 residues. The CDR3 spells CAISGTSGQVPQYF. The CDR3 DNA follows: TGTGCCATCAGTGGAACTAGCGGCCAAGTTCCCCAGTACTTC.

The V call is TRBV30, the J call TRBJ2-1; a possible D gene is TRBD2 (6 bases). CDR1 and CDR2 from the germline V gene are GTSNPN and SVGIG (reference sequence). V was clipped by 6 bases and J by 6 bases, with 9 bases between them. The CDR3 covers 11 residues. CDR3 sequence (DNA): TGTGCCTGTCGGGAGCCCAATGAGCAGTTCTTC. Protein product: CACREPNEQFF. Using reference TRBV30 and TRBJ2-1 for the parts outside the CDR3, the full variable domain is SQTIHQWPATLVQPVGSPLSLECTVEGTSNPNLYWYRQAAGRGLQLLFYSVGIGQISSEVPQNLSASRPQDRQFILSSKKLLLSDSGFYLCACREPNEQFFGPGTRLTVL.